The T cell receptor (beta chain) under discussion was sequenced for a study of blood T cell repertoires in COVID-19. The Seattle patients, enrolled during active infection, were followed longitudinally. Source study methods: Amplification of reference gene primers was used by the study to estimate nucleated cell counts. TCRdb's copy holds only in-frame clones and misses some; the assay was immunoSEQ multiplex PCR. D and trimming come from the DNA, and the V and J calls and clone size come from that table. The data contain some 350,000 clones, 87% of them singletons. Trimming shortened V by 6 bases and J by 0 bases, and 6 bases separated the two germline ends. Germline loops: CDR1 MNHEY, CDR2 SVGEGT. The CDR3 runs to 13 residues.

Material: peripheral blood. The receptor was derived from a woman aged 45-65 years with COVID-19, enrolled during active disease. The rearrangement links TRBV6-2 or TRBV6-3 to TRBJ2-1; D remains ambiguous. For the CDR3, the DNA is TGTGCCAGCAGCTCAGACTCCTACAATGAGCAGTTCTTC. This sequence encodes CASSSDSYNEQFF.